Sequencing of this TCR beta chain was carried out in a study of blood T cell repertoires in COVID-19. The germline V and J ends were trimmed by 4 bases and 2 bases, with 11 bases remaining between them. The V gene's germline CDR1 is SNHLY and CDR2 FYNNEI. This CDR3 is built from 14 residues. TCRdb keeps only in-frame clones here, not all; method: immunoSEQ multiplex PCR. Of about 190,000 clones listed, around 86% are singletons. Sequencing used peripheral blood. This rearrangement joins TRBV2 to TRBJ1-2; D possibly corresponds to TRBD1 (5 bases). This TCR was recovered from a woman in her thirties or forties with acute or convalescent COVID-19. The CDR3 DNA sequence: TGTGCCAGCAGTGGTGGGACTTTAAACTATGGCTACACCTTC. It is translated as CASSGGTLNYGYTF.